The 4 T cell receptor beta chains in this list originate from one sample, sequenced in a study of shared clonotypes between healthy human individuals (dated by TCRdb to the early 2020s). CD8 naive samples consisted of CD45RO-negative cells that were positively selected for CCR7, yielding a CD45RA+CCR7+ population without TemRA cells. To prepare the library, the immunoSEQ multiplex PCR assay was applied. TCRdb retrieved this table from immuneACCESS and kept in-frame rearrangements only. Not all clones are present; in checked studies, unresolved V genes account for under half, and no reason is known for the remainder. The sample yields around 2,000,000 clones; around 93% were counted once. The top ten clones comprise more than 1.5% of the sample. The sample taken for sequencing was naive CD8+ T cells from PBMCs. According to the study, the label for this sample's cell subset or site signals: CD45RA+CCR7+. The receptors were gathered from a young man in good health. Some clones in this sample may be carry-over from other donors' samples.

The V and J genes are TRBV6-5 and TRBJ1-1; 7 positions match TRBD1. Trimming took 1 base from V and 7 from J; bases not matched to a gene: 3. The CDR3 is 13 residues long. Germline CDR1 reads MNHEY; CDR2 reads SVGAGI. This CDR3 is CASSYYRDSEAFF. The CDR3 region has the DNA TGTGCCAGCAGTTACTACCGGGACAGTGAAGCTTTCTTT.

The chain couples TRBV4-1 to TRBJ2-7; 7 positions match TRBD2. V lost 1 base to trimming and J lost 4 bases; unmatched junction nucleotides: 7. CDR1 and CDR2 (germline): MGHRA, YSYEKL. This CDR3 contains 15 residues. The CDR3 protein is CASSQVWSGIYEQYF. As DNA, the CDR3 is TGCGCCAGCAGCCAAGTTTGGAGCGGGATATACGAGCAGTACTTC.

The chain recombines TRBV5-6 with TRBJ2-1, with D tentatively TRBD1 (5 bases). Per the germline V gene, CDR1 is SGHDT and CDR2 is YYEEEE. This CDR3 is built from 15 residues. V lost 0 bases, J lost 5 bases, and 12 bases lay in between. The chain's CDR3 is CASSLAWQGDNEQFF. The CDR3 DNA is TGTGCCAGCAGCTTGGCTTGGCAGGGCGACAATGAGCAGTTCTTC.

This clone has only one observation. V and J are TRBV4-1 and TRBJ2-7; D not certain. Germline CDR1 MGHRA, CDR2 YSYEKL. The CDR3 runs to 15 residues. V lost 1 base, J lost 3 bases, and 13 bases lay in between. The CDR3 nucleotides are TGCGCCAGCAGCCAAGTCGGCCCCAACCGCTACGAGCAGTACTTC. Translating it yields CASSQVGPNRYEQYF.